Each of the 15 T cell receptor beta chains below was sequenced from the same sample in a study of human T cells and chemical hapten exposure. Time point: healthy volunteer bleed at 2 weeks. Before extraction, the whole blood was not fractionated, and total RNA was taken from it. MiXCR, run by TCRdb on the RACE reads, gives a single entry per CDR3 protein. This sample has roughly 130,000 distinct CDR3 sequences, with approximately 9.5% found just once. Material for sequencing was whole blood. Source of these receptors: a male donor in good health. Some clones in this sample may be carry-over from other donors' samples.

The gene calls are TRBV7-2 and TRBJ1-1; D possibly corresponds to TRBD1 (6 bases). Germline CDR1 SGHTA, CDR2 FQGNSA. CDR3 length: 14 residues. The V gene lost 4 bases and the J gene lost 8 bases, with 17 bases spanning the gap. CDR3 DNA sequence: TGTGCCAGCAGCTCTCGGGGGCTATCGGCCGAAGCTTTCTTT. Translated: CASSSRGLSAEAFF.

The chain employs TRBV2 and TRBJ2-7; a weak D match, TRBD2 (6 bases). Between the trimmed V and J ends, which lost 6 bases and 0 bases, there was a span of 9 bases. This CDR3 contains 13 residues. Germline V CDR1 and CDR2: SNHLY, FYNNEI. CDR3 sequence: CASSGGGSYEQYF. The CDR3 nucleotides read TGTGCCAGCAGCGGGGGAGGCTCCTACGAGCAGTACTTC.

Here the CDR3 reads CASSFAGTKDGYTF. Written as DNA, the CDR3 is TGTGCCAGCAGCTTCGCAGGGACAAAGGATGGCTACACCTTC. This chain connects TRBV7-2 to TRBJ1-2, with a tentative D call TRBD1 (6 bases). The CDR3 length is 14 residues. In germline, CDR1 is SGHTA, CDR2 FQGNSA. The V and J ends lost 3 bases and 6 bases respectively, with 14 bases between them.

This clonotype has a count of ten or more. V gene TRBV29-1 combines with J gene TRBJ2-5; 12 nucleotides match TRBD2. Germline V lookup: CDR1 SQVTM, CDR2 ANQGSEA. The CDR3 length is 14 residues. J was trimmed by 1 base and V by 7 bases; bases with no gene match: 4. CDR3 in amino acids: CSATTSGGQETQYF. CDR3 DNA: TGCAGCGCCACGACTAGCGGGGGCCAAGAGACCCAGTACTTC.

V usage is TRBV7-6 and J usage is TRBJ2-2; TRBD1 might be the D (6 bases). Germline V gene sequence: CDR1 SGHVS, CDR2 FNYEAQ. V was clipped by 3 bases and J by 0 bases, with 17 bases between them. The CDR3 spans 18 residues. CDR3 coding DNA: TGTGCCAGCAGCTTCAAATCGCCCCGGACAGCGAACACCGGGGAGCTGTTTTTT. This translates into CASSFKSPRTANTGELFF. The full variable domain, its missing parts supplied by reference TRBV7-6 and TRBJ2-2, is GAGVSQSPRYKVTKRGQDVALRCDPISGHVSLYWYRQALGQGPEFLTYFNYEAQQDKSGLPNDRFSAERPEGSISTLTIQRTEQRDSAMYRCASSFKSPRTANTGELFFGEGSRLTVL.

This chain links TRBV7-9 with TRBJ1-5; TRBD1 might be the D (6 bases). This CDR3 is 17 amino acids long. The V gene lost 7 bases and the J gene lost 0 bases, with 19 bases spanning the gap. Germline lookup yields CDR1 SEHNR and CDR2 FQNEAQ (reference sequence). CDR3 coding DNA: TGTGCCAGCACCCCTCGGCGCAGGGGAAATAGCAATCAGCCCCAGCATTTT. The encoded protein is CASTPRRRGNSNQPQHF.

This clonotype was seen at least ten times. V is TRBV14 and J is TRBJ2-7; 8 nucleotides line up with TRBD1. V shed 5 bases and J 3 bases; nucleotides not matched to a gene: 9. From germline, CDR1 is SGHDN and CDR2 FVKESK. CDR3 length equals 15 residues. This CDR3 is CASSWGTGRDYEQYF. CDR3 sequence (DNA): TGTGCCAGCAGCTGGGGGACAGGAAGGGACTACGAGCAGTACTTC. Based on the CDR3 plus reference TRBV14 and TRBJ2-7, the full variable domain is EAGVTQFPSHSVIEKGQTVTLRCDPISGHDNLYWYRRVMGKEIKFLLHFVKESKQDESGMPNNRFLAERTGGTYSTLKVQPAELEDSGVYFCASSWGTGRDYEQYFGPGTRLTVT.

V usage is TRBV7-6 and J usage is TRBJ2-7; maybe TRBD2 (6 bases). The CDR3 is 15 residues long. Germline assignment: CDR1 SGHVS and CDR2 FNYEAQ. Trimming stripped 0 bases from V and 0 bases from J, with 9 bases between. The CDR3 DNA reads TGTGCCAGCAGCTTAGCTACGGAGGGCTCCTACGAGCAGTACTTC. Translated: CASSLATEGSYEQYF.

The rearrangement joins TRBV7-8 to TRBJ2-5; D not resolved. The CDR3 consists of 12 residues. V was clipped by 2 bases and J by 9 bases, with 10 bases between them. Germline V lookup: CDR1 SGHVS, CDR2 FQNEAQ. CDR3 loop: CASSLRQRAQYF. In DNA, the CDR3 is TGTGCCAGCAGCTTACGCCAAAGGGCCCAGTACTTC. Complete variable domain (other parts from reference TRBV7-8 and TRBJ2-5): GAGVSQSPRYKVAKRGQDVALRCDPISGHVSLFWYQQALGQGPEFLTYFQNEAQLDKSGLPSDRFFAERPEGSVSTLKIQRTQQEDSAVYLCASSLRQRAQYFGPGTRLLVL.

This chain connects TRBV9 to TRBJ1-1; no clear D. Germline loops: CDR1 SGDLS, CDR2 YYNGEE. This CDR3 is built from 13 residues. The V and J ends lost 4 bases and 3 bases respectively, with 10 bases between them. The CDR3 DNA follows: TGTGCCAGCAGCCCATGGAGTGACACTGAAGCTTTCTTT. It is translated as CASSPWSDTEAFF.

The chain is built from TRBV5-1 and TRBJ1-5, with D possibly being TRBD1 (6 bases). CDR3 length: 14 residues. CDR1 is SGHRS and CDR2 is YFSETQ in the germline V gene. The V gene lost 4 bases and the J gene lost 6 bases, with 14 bases spanning the gap. The CDR3, as DNA: TGCGCCAGCAGCCCCCGAGGGGGTCCTCAGCCCCAGCATTTT. Its translation: CASSPRGGPQPQHF.

This clonotype was recorded many times. The V gene is TRBV15, the J gene TRBJ1-5; D is unclear. The V end lost 3 bases, the J end lost 3 bases, and 15 bases lay between the germline ends. The V gene's germline CDR1 is LNHNV and CDR2 YYDKDF (reference sequence). The CDR3 is 16 amino acids. CDR3: CATSSLGPLNNQPQHF. DNA for the CDR3: TGTGCCACCAGCAGCCTTGGACCTCTTAACAATCAGCCCCAGCATTTT.

The chain links TRBV7-9 to TRBJ2-1; TRBD1 aligns across 9 bases. The CDR3 has 15 residues. Trimming cost V 3 bases and J 4 bases; bases outside gene matches: 4. In germline, CDR1 is SEHNR, CDR2 FQNEAQ (reference sequence). In nucleotides, the CDR3 is TGTGCCAGCAGCTTCCGGGACAGGGATTACAATGAGCAGTTCTTC. Amino acids: CASSFRDRDYNEQFF.

This clonotype has a handful of counts. The J gene is TRBJ1-6, the V gene TRBV27; D remains ambiguous. Trimming pared 6 bases from V and 0 bases from J, leaving 12 bases between. CDR1 and CDR2 (germline): MNHEY, SMNVEV (reference sequence). This CDR3 has 16 residues. The CDR3 is CASSPPGSSYNSPLHF. CDR3 DNA sequence: TGTGCCAGCAGCCCACCCGGGAGCTCCTATAATTCACCCCTCCACTTT.

As for this clonotype: This is likely a read error, given that the CDR3 carries no conserved phenylalanine or tryptophan at its end. It is unclear where the CDR3 begins or ends on the DNA, so no DNA is shown, and the CDR3 is as TCRdb lists it. The rearrangement uses TRBV7-3 and TRBJ2-1; TRBD1 was called by the table and not checked on the DNA. Germline lookup yields CDR1 SGHTA and CDR2 FQGTGA. Ends included, the CDR3 has 16 residues. The CDR3 loop reads CASSLIEGGTYNEKLL.